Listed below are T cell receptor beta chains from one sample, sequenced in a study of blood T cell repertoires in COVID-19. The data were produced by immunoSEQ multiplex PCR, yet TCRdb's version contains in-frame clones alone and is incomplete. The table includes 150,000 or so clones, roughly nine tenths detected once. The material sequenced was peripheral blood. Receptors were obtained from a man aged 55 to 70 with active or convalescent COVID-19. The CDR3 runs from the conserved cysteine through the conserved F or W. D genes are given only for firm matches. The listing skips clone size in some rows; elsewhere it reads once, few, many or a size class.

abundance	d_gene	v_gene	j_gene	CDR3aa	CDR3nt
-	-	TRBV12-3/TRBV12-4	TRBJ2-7	CASSSYYEQYF	TGTGCCAGCAGTTCCTATTACGAGCAGTACTTC
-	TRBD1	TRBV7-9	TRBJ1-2	CASSPGTGISYGYTF	TGTGCCAGCAGCCCAGGGACAGGGATTTCCTATGGCTACACCTTC
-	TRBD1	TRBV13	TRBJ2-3	CASSLRQGFGTDTQYF	TGTGCCAGCAGCCTCCGACAGGGTTTTGGCACAGATACGCAGTATTTT
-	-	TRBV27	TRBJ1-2	CASSLTGRSNYGYTF	TGTGCCAGCAGTTTGACAGGACGATCAAACTATGGCTACACCTTC
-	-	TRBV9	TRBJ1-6	CASSAEQSSYNSPLHF	TGTGCCAGCAGCGCGGAACAGAGCTCCTATAATTCACCCCTCCACTTT
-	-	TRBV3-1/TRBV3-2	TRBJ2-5	CASSQDSGGEETQYF	TGTGCCAGCAGCCAAGATAGCGGAGGGGAAGAGACCCAGTACTTC
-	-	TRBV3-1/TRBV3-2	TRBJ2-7	CASSLSDSQSYEQYF	TGTGCCAGCAGCCTATCCGACAGTCAGTCCTACGAGCAGTACTTC
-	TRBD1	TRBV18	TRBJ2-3	CASSPGTGVSDTQYF	TGTGCCAGCTCACCGGGGACAGGCGTCTCAGATACGCAGTATTTT
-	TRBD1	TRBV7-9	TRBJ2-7	CASSLWDRGEGVPYEQYF	TGTGCCAGCAGCTTATGGGACAGGGGAGAGGGTGTACCTTACGAGCAGTACTTC
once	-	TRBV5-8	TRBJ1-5	CASSLAGYSNQPQHF	TGTGCCAGCAGCTTGGCGGGTTATAGCAATCAGCCCCAGCATTTT
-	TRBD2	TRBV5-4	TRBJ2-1	CASSRRLAGGFDEQFF	TGTGCCAGCAGCAGACGACTAGCGGGAGGGTTTGATGAGCAGTTCTTC
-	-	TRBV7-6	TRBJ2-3	CASSLGAGGRSTDTQYF	TGTGCCAGCAGCTTAGGGGCAGGGGGGCGTAGCACAGATACGCAGTATTTT
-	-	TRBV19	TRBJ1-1	CASSPGPSTEAFF	TGTGCCAGTAGTCCAGGGCCCAGCACTGAAGCTTTCTTT
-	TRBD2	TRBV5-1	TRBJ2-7	CASRSGGPRDEQYF	TGCGCCAGCCGCAGCGGGGGGCCGCGGGACGAGCAGTACTTC
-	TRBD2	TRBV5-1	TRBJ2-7	CASSPLLARLAGVEQYF	TGCGCCAGCAGCCCCCTTTTGGCGCGACTAGCGGGAGTCGAGCAGTACTTC
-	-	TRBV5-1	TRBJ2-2	CATNSQPPGTGELFF	TGCGCCACCAACTCTCAGCCCCCGGGCACCGGGGAGCTGTTTTTT
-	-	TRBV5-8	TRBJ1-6	CASSASRLSPYNSPLHF	TGTGCCAGCAGCGCATCCCGTCTGAGCCCATATAATTCACCCCTCCACTTT